The 2 T cell receptor beta chains below come from one sample, sequenced in a study of OX40 agonist ivuxolimab in advanced cancers. Repertoires were generated with immunoSEQ multiplex PCR, while TCRdb's copy carries only in-frame clones and drops some. The sample contains over 70,000 clones, about 73% of which appear only once. The sequences come from CD4+ or CD8+ T cells sorted from blood, collected in a trial of the OX40 agonist ivuxolimab. The source of these receptors is an adult with an advanced solid tumor such as melanoma, head and neck, liver or kidney cancer.

The V and J genes are TRBV7-2 and TRBJ1-2; 8 bases are shared with TRBD1. Germline V gene lookup returns CDR1 SGHTA and CDR2 FQGNSA. Unmatched junction bases numbered 17, after V lost 6 bases and J lost 2 bases. The CDR3 is 18 amino acids. CDR3 in DNA: TGTGCCAGCAGGGAGGGCAGGGGGCTCTCCCGCCTCAACTATGGCTACACCTTC. It is translated as CASREGRGLSRLNYGYTF.

The chain couples TRBV6-5 to TRBJ1-5; D is unresolved. Germline V gene data show CDR1 as MNHEY and CDR2 as SVGAGI. This CDR3 comprises 16 residues. V gave up 2 bases and J gave up 2 bases, with 13 bases separating them. CDR3 region: CASSYREVRGNQPQHF. The CDR3 coding sequence is TGTGCCAGCAGTTACAGGGAGGTGCGCGGCAATCAGCCCCAGCATTTT.